Following are 32 T cell receptor beta chains from one sample sequenced in a study of T cells after yellow fever vaccination. TCRdb used MiXCR to reprocess the 5' RACE reads, holding one entry per CDR3 protein. The repertoire includes approximately 450,000 distinct CDR3 sequences, under 20% of them detected once, and over 15% sits in the top ten. Here the sequenced sample was PBMCs, taken before the yellow fever booster vaccination. These receptors all come from a man aged 18 to 29 who received the YFV17D yellow fever vaccine.

This clonotype was detected a few times. CDR3 sequence (DNA): TGTGCCAGCAGTTTGGGACTGACCTACGAGCAGTACTTC. The encoded protein is CASSLGLTYEQYF. The chain carries TRBV12-3 or TRBV12-4 and TRBJ2-7; tentative D call: TRBD2 (6 bases). The V gene lost 3 bases and the J gene lost 2 bases, with 8 bases spanning the gap. The CDR3 is 13 residues long.

The chain has TRBV6-2 or TRBV6-3 and TRBJ2-1; no firm D call. This CDR3 contains 14 residues. The germline gives CDR1 MNHEY, CDR2 SVGEGT. Trimming stripped 7 bases from V and 4 bases from J, with 14 bases between. CDR3 amino acids: CASTVDLNYNEQFF. DNA of the CDR3: TGTGCCAGCACCGTAGACTTGAATTACAATGAGCAGTTCTTC.

V gene TRBV7-9 combines with J gene TRBJ1-1; 9 bases line up with TRBD1. In germline, CDR1 is SEHNR, CDR2 FQNEAQ (reference sequence). The CDR3 is 16 residues long. J lost 4 bases, V lost 2 bases, and 8 bases had no gene match. This CDR3 is CASSLYGTGSSTEAFF. The CDR3 coding sequence is TGTGCCAGCAGCTTATATGGGACAGGGTCTTCCACTGAAGCTTTCTTT.

This sequence joins TRBV18 and TRBJ1-1; D might be TRBD1 (6 bases). Trimming left V 8 bases short and J 3 bases short, with 19 bases between. CDR1 is KGHSH and CDR2 is LQKENI in the germline V gene. This CDR3 region has 15 residues. CDR3 protein: CASAAPVYRDTEAFF. As DNA, the CDR3 is TGTGCCAGCGCTGCCCCGGTCTACAGGGACACTGAAGCTTTCTTT.

V is TRBV20-1 and J is TRBJ1-5; D is possibly TRBD1 (5 bases). The V and J ends lost 6 bases and 3 bases respectively, with 12 bases between them. Germline values: CDR1 DFQATT, CDR2 SNEGSKA (reference sequence). The length of the CDR3 is 13 residues. The CDR3 sequence: CSARDFPNQPQHF. The CDR3 nucleotides read TGCAGTGCCAGGGACTTTCCCAATCAGCCCCAGCATTTT.

The genes are TRBV12-3 or TRBV12-4 and TRBJ1-2; 10 bases are shared with TRBD1. This CDR3 spans 14 amino acids. V shed 5 bases, J shed 8 bases, and the junction held 8 bases outside the gene matches. The CDR3 loop reads CASSPRTGGHGYTF. The CDR3 nucleotides are TGTGCCAGCAGTCCGAGGACAGGGGGGCACGGCTACACCTTC.

This clonotype has more than one count but fewer than ten. A much larger clone is a single base away; this may be a read error. The J gene is TRBJ2-7, the V gene TRBV29-1; tentatively, D is TRBD1 (6 bases). CDR3 length: 13 residues. Germline-derived CDR1 and CDR2 are SQVTM and ANQGSEA. DNA of the CDR3: TGCAGGTTAGACAGGTTCTACCCCCTCGAGCTGTACGTC. It translates to CRLDRFYPLELYV.

There are a few counts of this clonotype. The chain employs TRBV5-5 and TRBJ2-1; 10 nucleotides line up with TRBD1. This CDR3 is built from 14 residues. V trimming: 4 bases; J trimming: 8 bases; junction bases outside the gene matches: 6. The germline gives CDR1 SGHKS, CDR2 YYEKEE (reference sequence). The CDR3 DNA sequence: TGTGCCAGCAGCGATCGGACAGGGGGGTATGAGCAGTTCTTC. Translation gives CASSDRTGGYEQFF.

The chain uses TRBV24-1 and TRBJ2-1; 9 positions match TRBD1. Looked up from germline, CDR1 is KGHDR and CDR2 is SFDVKD. This CDR3 is built from 14 residues. Trimming took 2 bases from V and 10 from J; bases not matched to a gene: 5. Written as DNA, the CDR3 is TGTGCCACCAGTGATTGGGGACAGGGTCACGAGCAGTTCTTC. Its translation: CATSDWGQGHEQFF.

This clonotype was observed many times. This chain links TRBV5-6 with TRBJ1-2, with TRBD1 matching 8 bases. The germline V gene encodes CDR1 SGHDT and CDR2 YYEEEE. Unmatched junction bases numbered 2, after V lost 4 bases and J lost 0 bases. The CDR3 is made up of 14 amino acids. CDR3 region: CASSRDRSNYGYTF. The CDR3 coding sequence is TGTGCCAGCAGCCGGGACAGGTCTAACTATGGCTACACCTTC. The complete variable domain, with remaining parts taken from reference TRBV5-6 and TRBJ1-2, reads DAGVTQSPTHLIKTRGQQVTLRCSPKSGHDTVSWYQQALGQGPQFIFQYYEEEERQRGNFPDRFSGHQFPNYSSELNVNALLLGDSALYLCASSRDRSNYGYTFGSGTRLTVV.

Many counts were recorded for this clonotype. V and J are TRBV12-3 or TRBV12-4 and TRBJ1-1, with no clear D. This CDR3 region has 13 residues. V gave up 3 bases and J gave up 4 bases, with 9 bases separating them. The CDR3 DNA sequence: TGTGCCAGCAGTTTCCGGGGAGGCACTGAAGCTTTCTTT. Translated: CASSFRGGTEAFF.

V gene TRBV24-1 combines with J gene TRBJ2-5; D unclear. CDR3 length: 14 amino acids. CDR1 KGHDR and CDR2 SFDVKD come from the germline V gene. Trimming shortened V by 3 bases and J by 7 bases, and 14 bases separated the two germline ends. CDR3 residues: CATSDDRLPATQYF. The CDR3 bases are TGTGCCACCAGTGATGACCGGCTGCCCGCGACCCAGTACTTC.

The chain employs TRBV6-5 and TRBJ1-2, with D tentatively TRBD1 (5 bases). V gave up 6 bases and J gave up 7 bases, with 18 bases separating them. The CDR3 spans 14 residues. Per the germline V gene, CDR1 is MNHEY and CDR2 is SVGAGI. The CDR3 is CASSRPGDLLGYTF. The CDR3 nucleotides are TGTGCCAGCAGCCGCCCGGGGGATCTTCTTGGCTACACCTTC.

This clonotype was seen only a few times. The chain combines TRBV29-1 with TRBJ2-3; D uncertain. The CDR3 is 12 amino acids. Germline-derived CDR1 and CDR2 are SQVTM and ANQGSEA. V lost 5 bases, J lost 2 bases, and 8 bases lay in between. The chain's CDR3 is CSVRATTDTQYF. The CDR3 coding sequence is TGCAGCGTTAGGGCCACCACAGATACGCAGTATTTT.

This clonotype was seen a handful of times. This sequence joins TRBV13 and TRBJ2-3; 9 nucleotides match TRBD2. The V gene's germline CDR1 is PRHDT and CDR2 FYEKMQ (reference sequence). Losses at the gene ends were 5 bases for V and 2 bases for J; bases not matched to a gene: 5. The CDR3 is 15 amino acids. The CDR3 region is CASSGSGGPTDTQYF. CDR3 bases: TGTGCCAGCAGCGGTAGCGGGGGACCCACAGATACGCAGTATTTT.

This clonotype was counted between two and nine times. The V gene is TRBV29-1, the J gene TRBJ2-3, with TRBD2 identical over 8 bases. The V gene's germline CDR1 is SQVTM and CDR2 ANQGSEA. The CDR3 contains 14 residues. With 4 bases clipped from V and 4 bases from J, the junction kept 7 bases outside the gene matches. The CDR3 DNA sequence: TGCAGCGTTGTTCCGACTAGCGCCCCAGATACGCAGTATTTT. It translates to CSVVPTSAPDTQYF.

CDR3 loop: CSLRGQGAQGYTF. Here the CDR3 DNA reads TGCAGCCTCCGGGGACAGGGGGCGCAGGGCTACACCTTC. The chain employs TRBV29-1 and TRBJ1-2; 12 bases agree with TRBD1. Germline V gene lookup returns CDR1 SQVTM and CDR2 ANQGSEA. V lost 8 bases, J lost 8 bases, and 9 bases stayed unmatched. This CDR3 has 13 amino acids.

This sequence joins TRBV4-3 and TRBJ2-5; D perhaps matches TRBD1 (8 bases). V lost 0 bases and J lost 8, with 19 bases in between. Germline assignment: CDR1 LGHNA and CDR2 YSLEER. The CDR3 loop spans 16 amino acids. The CDR3 DNA reads TGCGCCAGCAGCCAAGATCTCGGACAGGGCGGGAGAACCCAGTACTTC. This codes for CASSQDLGQGGRTQYF.

The chain is built from TRBV29-1 and TRBJ2-5; D is unresolved. Germline loops: CDR1 SQVTM, CDR2 ANQGSEA. This CDR3 has 12 residues. Trimming shortened V by 6 bases and J by 4 bases, and 12 bases separated the two germline ends. DNA for the CDR3: TGCAGCGTCACTCAAACTCGAGAGACCCAGTACTTC. Its translation: CSVTQTRETQYF.

Details on this clonotype: This sequence may be a read error, since a much larger clone differs from it by one base. The rearrangement joins TRBV7-2 to TRBJ1-1; no clear D. Germline V gives CDR1 SGHTA, CDR2 FQGNSA. The CDR3 has 13 residues. Trimming stripped 5 bases from V and 1 base from J, with 8 bases between. This CDR3 reads CASSRTQNTEAFF. The CDR3 DNA follows: TGTGCCAGCAGCCGGACCCAGAACACTGAAGCTTTCTTT. The full variable domain, rest sourced from reference TRBV7-2 and TRBJ1-1, is GAGVSQSPSNKVTEKGKDVELRCDPISGHTALYWYRQSLGQGLEFLIYFQGNSAPDKSGLPSDRFSAERTGGSVSTLTIQRTQQEDSAVYLCASSRTQNTEAFFGQGTRLTVV.

This chain links TRBV10-2 with TRBJ2-1; D not resolved. This CDR3 is 14 amino acids long. Germline V gene lookup returns CDR1 WSHSY and CDR2 SAAADI. V was cut by 0 bases and J by 6 bases, with 9 bases left in between. As DNA, the CDR3 is TGCGCCAGCAGTGAGTCCCTTAGATCCAATGAGCAGTTCTTC. Protein: CASSESLRSNEQFF.

CDR3 residues: CASSGKRRETQYF. CDR3 nucleotides: TGTGCCAGCAGCGGTAAAAGGAGGGAGACCCAGTACTTC. The chain employs TRBV5-6 and TRBJ2-5; TRBD2 might be the D (5 bases). Trimming removed 4 bases from V and 5 bases from J, with 12 bases in between. CDR1 is SGHDT and CDR2 is YYEEEE in the germline V gene. CDR3 length: 13 residues.

This rearrangement joins TRBV20-1 to TRBJ2-5; 12 bases line up with TRBD2. This CDR3 has 16 residues. CDR1 is DFQATT, CDR2 SNEGSKA, per germline (reference sequence). V gave up 1 base and J gave up 2 bases; unmatched junction bases: 5. CDR3 loop: CSARVNGLAGQETQYF. The CDR3, as DNA: TGCAGTGCTAGAGTAAATGGACTAGCGGGGCAAGAGACCCAGTACTTC.

This chain connects TRBV21-1 to TRBJ2-7. TRBV21-1 is an annotated pseudogene. The length of the CDR3 is 12 residues. The CDR3 region has the DNA TGTGCCAGCAGCAGCAATTCCTACGAGCAGTACGTC. Protein product: CASSSNSYEQYV.

This clonotype was seen repeatedly, ten times or more. The chain links TRBV12-3 or TRBV12-4 to TRBJ1-5; unclear D gene. The CDR3 extends over 12 amino acids. Trimming stripped 7 bases from V and 3 bases from J, with 7 bases between. The CDR3 is CASTTSNQPQHF. The CDR3 nucleotides read TGTGCCAGCACCACGTCCAATCAGCCCCAGCATTTT.

The chain links TRBV7-9 to TRBJ1-1; TRBD1 matches at 8 bases. The CDR3 covers 14 residues. Trimming took 7 bases from V and 2 from J; bases not matched to a gene: 6. In germline, CDR1 is SEHNR, CDR2 FQNEAQ (reference sequence). The CDR3 protein is CASILRGHNTEAFF. The CDR3 nucleotides read TGTGCCAGCATTCTCAGGGGGCACAACACTGAAGCTTTCTTT.

A few counts support this clonotype. The chain couples TRBV11-3 to TRBJ2-5; 8 bases are shared with TRBD2. The CDR3 consists of 17 residues. J lost 0 bases, V lost 1 base, and 7 bases had no gene match. Germline values: CDR1 SGHNT, CDR2 YENEEA. The CDR3 here is CASSLGATSGYQETQYF. The CDR3 nucleotides are TGTGCCAGCAGCTTAGGGGCCACTAGCGGCTACCAAGAGACCCAGTACTTC.

V gene TRBV4-3 combines with J gene TRBJ1-1; D unresolved. The CDR3 is 13 residues long. The V end was cut by 2 bases, the J end by 4 bases, with 8 bases between. Germline V gene data show CDR1 as LGHNA and CDR2 as YSLEER. This chain's CDR3 is CASSQFLTTEAFF. CDR3 in DNA: TGCGCCAGCAGCCAATTTTTGACCACTGAAGCTTTCTTT.

This chain connects TRBV7-9 to TRBJ2-1, with D hard to call. The CDR3 has 16 residues. V dropped 0 bases and J dropped 2 bases, with 11 bases sitting between them. The germline gives CDR1 SEHNR, CDR2 FQNEAQ (reference sequence). Here the CDR3 DNA reads TGTGCCAGCAGCTTAGCACGGGCTCTGACCTACAATGAGCAGTTCTTC. This sequence encodes CASSLARALTYNEQFF.

The chain links TRBV9 to TRBJ1-2; the D is unclear. With 0 bases removed from V and 0 bases from J, the gap between germline ends came to 9 bases. CDR3 length: 15 residues. Germline loops: CDR1 SGDLS, CDR2 YYNGEE. This chain's CDR3 is CASSVDLSANYGYTF. DNA of the CDR3: TGTGCCAGCAGCGTAGATCTGTCCGCTAACTATGGCTACACCTTC.

This clonotype has ten or more counts. The genes are TRBV20-1 and TRBJ2-5, with TRBD2 identical over 11 bases. The junction had 10 bases not matched to a gene; V was cut back by 3 bases and J by 7 bases. This CDR3 contains 15 residues. Germline-derived CDR1 and CDR2 are DFQATT and SNEGSKA (reference sequence). The CDR3 DNA reads TGCAGTGCTAGCCCTTCTAGCGGGGGGCCATCGACCCAGTACTTC. Encoded protein: CSASPSSGGPSTQYF.

In this sample, this clonotype turned up a few times. J is TRBJ2-7 and V is TRBV6-6; D is undetermined. The CDR3 is made up of 15 amino acids. CDR1 is MNHNY and CDR2 is SVGAGI in the germline V gene (reference sequence). Trimming removed 0 bases at V and 3 bases at J, with 12 bases between. The CDR3 region is CASSYSAAGYYEQYV. DNA for the CDR3: TGTGCCAGCAGTTACTCCGCCGCCGGATACTACGAGCAGTACGTC.